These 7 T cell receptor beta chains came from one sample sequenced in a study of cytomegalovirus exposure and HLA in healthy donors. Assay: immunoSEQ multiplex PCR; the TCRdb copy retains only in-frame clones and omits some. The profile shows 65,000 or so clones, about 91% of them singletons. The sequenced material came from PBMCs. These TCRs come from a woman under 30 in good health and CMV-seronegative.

Written as DNA, the CDR3 is TGTGCCAGCAGTTTAGGGGGCCGTGATTGGGGCTACACCTTC. Translated: CASSLGGRDWGYTF. The rearrangement uses TRBV28 and TRBJ1-2, with a possible D match to TRBD1 (6 bases). The V end was cut by 2 bases, the J end by 8 bases, with 15 bases between. The CDR3 has 14 amino acids. Germline V gene data show CDR1 as MDHEN and CDR2 as SYDVKM.

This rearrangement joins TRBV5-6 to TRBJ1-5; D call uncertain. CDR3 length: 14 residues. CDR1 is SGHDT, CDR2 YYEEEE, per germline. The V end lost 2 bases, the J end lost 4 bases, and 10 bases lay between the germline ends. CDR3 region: CASSLGRGNQPQHF. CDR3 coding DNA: TGTGCCAGCAGCTTAGGCCGGGGTAATCAGCCCCAGCATTTT.

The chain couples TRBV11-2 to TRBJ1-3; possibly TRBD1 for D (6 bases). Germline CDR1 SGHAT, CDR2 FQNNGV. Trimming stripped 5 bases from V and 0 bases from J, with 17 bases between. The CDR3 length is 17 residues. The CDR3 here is CASSPRIQGFSGNTIYF. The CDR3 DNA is TGTGCCAGCAGCCCAAGGATACAGGGCTTCTCTGGAAACACCATATATTTT.

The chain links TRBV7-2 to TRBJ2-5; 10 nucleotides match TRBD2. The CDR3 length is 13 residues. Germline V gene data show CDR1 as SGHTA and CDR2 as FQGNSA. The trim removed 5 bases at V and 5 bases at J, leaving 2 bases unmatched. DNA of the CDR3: TGTGCCAGCAGCGGTAGCGGGGGGGAGACCCAGTACTTC. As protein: CASSGSGGETQYF.

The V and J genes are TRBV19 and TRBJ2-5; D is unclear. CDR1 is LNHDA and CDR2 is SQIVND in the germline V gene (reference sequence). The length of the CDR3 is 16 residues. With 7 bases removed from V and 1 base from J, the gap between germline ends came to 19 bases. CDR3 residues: CASKSGGESLQETQYF. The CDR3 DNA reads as TGTGCCAGTAAATCCGGCGGTGAATCCCTCCAAGAGACCCAGTACTTC.

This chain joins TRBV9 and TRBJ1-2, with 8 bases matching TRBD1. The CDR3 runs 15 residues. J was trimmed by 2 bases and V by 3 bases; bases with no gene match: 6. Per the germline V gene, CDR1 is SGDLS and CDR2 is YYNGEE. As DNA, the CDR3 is TGTGCCAGCAGCGAGATAGGACAGGGCAACTATGGCTACACCTTC. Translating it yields CASSEIGQGNYGYTF.

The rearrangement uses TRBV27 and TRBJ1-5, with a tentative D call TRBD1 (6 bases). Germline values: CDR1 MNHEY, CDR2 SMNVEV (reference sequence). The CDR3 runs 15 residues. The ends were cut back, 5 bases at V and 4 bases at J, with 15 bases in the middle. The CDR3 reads CASSPTDQGNQPQHF. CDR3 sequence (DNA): TGTGCCAGCAGTCCAACTGATCAGGGGAATCAGCCCCAGCATTTT.